These 10 T cell receptor beta chains originate from one sample sequenced in a study of identical twins. One entry per CDR3 protein results from TCRdb running MiXCR on the 5' RACE reads. The table lists 280,000 or so distinct CDR3 sequences, roughly 8.6% of them singletons. This same sample was also taken into another study, of yellow fever vaccine responses in identical twins.

The sample was memory (CD45RO+) T cells sorted from blood. The receptors stem from a woman aged 18-29 years in good health.

This clonotype was observed many times. At one boundary the junction diverges from the germline segment, which might be a read error. CDR3: CSVGPLAGGIGF. CDR3 sequence (DNA): TGCAGCGTTGGTCCCCTAGCGGGGGGGATAGGATTT. V gene TRBV29-1 combines with J gene TRBJ2-3; 12 bases agree with TRBD2. Germline-derived CDR1 and CDR2 are SQVTM and ANQGSEA. This CDR3 is built from 12 residues.

The J gene is TRBJ2-1, the V gene TRBV3-1, with 7 bases aligning to TRBD1. The CDR3 is 19 amino acids. Germline CDR1 LGHDT, CDR2 YNNKEL (reference sequence). The DNA for the CDR3 is TGTACCTTCTGCTCCAGGGGGTCCACTCCACTGAGCTCCTACAATGAGCAGTTCTTC. Amino acids: CTFCSRGSTPLSSYNEQFF.

The rearrangement joins TRBV25-1 to TRBJ2-5; D might be TRBD1 (6 bases). V was pared by 3 bases and J by 4 bases, with 15 bases between. CDR1 MGHDK and CDR2 SYGVNS come from the germline V gene. The CDR3 covers 15 residues. The CDR3 DNA sequence: TGTGCCAGCAGTGACGGGACATCTAGCCGAGAGACCCAGTACTTC. Its protein product is CASSDGTSSRETQYF. The whole variable domain, filled in from reference TRBV25-1 and TRBJ2-5, reads EADIYQTPRYLVIGTGKKITLECSQTMGHDKMYWYQQDPGMELHLIHYSYGVNSTEKGDLSSESTVSRIRTEHFPLTLESARPSHTSQYLCASSDGTSSRETQYFGPGTRLLVL.

This clonotype came up a few times. The chain joins TRBV12-3 or TRBV12-4 to TRBJ2-1; 15 nucleotides align to TRBD2. The CDR3 runs to 14 residues. With V trimmed by 7 bases and J by 9 bases, 4 bases remained unmatched. The DNA for the CDR3 is TGTGCCAGCACTTGGACTAGCGGGAGGGGTGAGCAGTTCTTC. This translates into CASTWTSGRGEQFF.

This sequence joins TRBV7-8 and TRBJ2-7; TRBD2 matches at 7 bases. This CDR3 region has 17 residues. CDR1 and CDR2 from the germline V gene are SGHVS and FQNEAQ. Trimming at V came to 2 bases and at J to 0 bases, leaving 10 bases not matched to a gene. CDR3 loop: CASSLSLAGVGSYEQYV. In nucleotides, the CDR3 is TGTGCCAGCAGCTTATCCCTTGCGGGAGTGGGCTCCTACGAGCAGTACGTC.

Ten or more counts support this clonotype. The chain uses TRBV12-3 or TRBV12-4 and TRBJ2-3, with 8 bases that match TRBD2. The CDR3 is 15 residues long. Trimming took 6 bases from V and 2 from J; bases not matched to a gene: 7. CDR3 region: CASSSSGSTTDTQYF. Here the CDR3 DNA reads TGTGCCAGCAGCTCGAGCGGGAGTACCACAGATACGCAGTATTTT.

At least ten counts were recorded for this clonotype. The chain is built from TRBV12-3 or TRBV12-4 and TRBJ1-3, with TRBD1 identical over 8 bases. The CDR3 consists of 13 residues. Germline trimming cut 8 bases from V and 4 bases from J; bases unmatched to any gene: 4. CDR3 DNA sequence: TGTGCCAGCCGACAGGGGAAAGGAAACACCATATATTTT. Its translation: CASRQGKGNTIYF.

This clonotype occurred many times. The V and J genes are TRBV15 and TRBJ1-6, with D possibly matching TRBD1 (6 bases). The CDR3 length is 15 residues. Germline lookup yields CDR1 LNHNV and CDR2 YYDKDF (reference sequence). V was trimmed by 2 bases and J by 5 bases, leaving 10 bases between them. CDR3 DNA: TGTGCCACCAGCAGACTAGGGGGAAATAATTCACCCCTCCACTTT. This translates into CATSRLGGNNSPLHF.

Comment on this clonotype: An end of the junction does not agree with germline; a read error may underlie this. V and J are TRBV5-4 and TRBJ2-3; no clear D gene. This CDR3 contains 16 residues. From germline, CDR1 is SGHNT and CDR2 YYREEE (reference sequence). This CDR3 reads CASSLGWRLSTDTQCF. CDR3 bases: TGTGCCAGCAGCTTGGGCTGGCGGTTATCCACAGATACGCAGTGTTTT.

This clonotype occurred many times. The chain uses TRBV12-3 or TRBV12-4 and TRBJ1-5; D is undetermined. The CDR3 runs 15 residues. Trimming pared 5 bases from V and 3 bases from J, leaving 14 bases between. This CDR3 is CASSKKDGYNQPQHF. As DNA, the CDR3 is TGTGCCAGCAGTAAAAAGGACGGATACAATCAGCCCCAGCATTTT.